This is a list of T cell receptor beta chains from one sample in a study of cytomegalovirus exposure and HLA in healthy donors. The protocol was immunoSEQ multiplex PCR, while the TCRdb copy is restricted to in-frame clones and leaves out a portion. The sample table includes 60,000 to 75,000 clones. Sequenced material: PBMCs. The receptor set was obtained from a woman in her thirties in good health and CMV-seronegative. Each CDR3 is given with its conserved first and last residue. A D gene is named only where the DNA matches it firmly.

CDR3 protein: CASSRAAGVKGETQYF
CDR3 DNA: TGTGCCAGCAGCCGAGCAGCGGGAGTGAAAGGAGAGACCCAGTACTTC
D gene: TRBD2
J gene: TRBJ2-5
V gene: TRBV14

CDR3 protein: CASSSGAVGETQYF
CDR3 DNA: TGTGCCAGTAGTAGCGGGGCAGTCGGAGAGACCCAGTACTTC
D gene: -
J gene: TRBJ2-5
V gene: TRBV19

CDR3 protein: CASSVGQGAYYGYTF
CDR3 DNA: TGTGCCAGCAGCGTAGGGCAGGGCGCTTACTATGGCTACACCTTC
D gene: -
J gene: TRBJ1-2
V gene: TRBV9

CDR3 protein: CASSTRTSGRGGYNEQFF
CDR3 DNA: TGTGCCAGTAGTACTCGGACTAGCGGGAGAGGGGGCTACAATGAGCAGTTCTTC
D gene: TRBD2
J gene: TRBJ2-1
V gene: TRBV19

CDR3 protein: CAISSTGELFF
CDR3 DNA: TGTGCCATCAGCTCCACCGGGGAGCTGTTTTTT
D gene: -
J gene: TRBJ2-2
V gene: TRBV10-3

CDR3 protein: CASSPRTALYEQYF
CDR3 DNA: TGTGCCAGCTCACCACGGACAGCTTTGTACGAGCAGTACTTC
D gene: -
J gene: TRBJ2-7
V gene: TRBV18

CDR3 protein: CASTLGENTEAFF
CDR3 DNA: TGTGCCAGCACCCTAGGCGAGAACACTGAAGCTTTCTTT
D gene: -
J gene: TRBJ1-1
V gene: TRBV6-1

CDR3 protein: CAISESDAGNYGYTF
CDR3 DNA: TGTGCCATCAGTGAGTCGGATGCCGGGAACTATGGCTACACCTTC
D gene: -
J gene: TRBJ1-2
V gene: TRBV10-3

CDR3 protein: CASRPEASSYNEQFF
CDR3 DNA: TGTGCCAGCAGGCCGGAGGCGAGCTCCTACAATGAGCAGTTCTTC
D gene: -
J gene: TRBJ2-1
V gene: TRBV27

CDR3 protein: CASSIGQARNQPQHF
CDR3 DNA: TGTGCCAGTAGTATCGGACAGGCACGCAATCAGCCCCAGCATTTT
D gene: TRBD1
J gene: TRBJ1-5
V gene: TRBV19

CDR3 protein: CSVEGLREGIAYEQYF
CDR3 DNA: TGCAGCGTTGAAGGGTTGCGGGAGGGCATCGCCTACGAGCAGTACTTC
D gene: TRBD2
J gene: TRBJ2-7
V gene: TRBV29-1

CDR3 protein: CASSVLAGGGEQYF
CDR3 DNA: TGCGCCAGCAGTGTCCTAGCGGGGGGTGGTGAGCAGTACTTC
D gene: TRBD2
J gene: TRBJ2-7
V gene: TRBV10-2

CDR3 protein: CASSYVLAAAYEQYF
CDR3 DNA: TGTGCCAGCAGTTACGTCCTAGCGGCTGCCTACGAGCAGTACTTC
D gene: TRBD2
J gene: TRBJ2-7
V gene: TRBV6-5

CDR3 protein: CASSLDYPMGEETQYF
CDR3 DNA: TGTGCCAGCAGCCTGGACTACCCGATGGGGGAAGAGACCCAGTACTTC
D gene: -
J gene: TRBJ2-5
V gene: TRBV7-6

CDR3 protein: CASSYLAGGPNNEQFF
CDR3 DNA: TGTGCCAGCAGTTACTTAGCGGGAGGGCCAAACAATGAGCAGTTCTTC
D gene: TRBD2
J gene: TRBJ2-1
V gene: TRBV6-5

CDR3 protein: CASSPGLAGNEQFF
CDR3 DNA: TGTGCCAGCTCACCTGGACTAGCGGGGAATGAGCAGTTCTTC
D gene: TRBD2
J gene: TRBJ2-1
V gene: TRBV18